The entry below gives a single T cell receptor beta chain sequence along with its context. Clones were read by immunoSEQ multiplex PCR, and TCRdb kept only the in-frame ones, dropping some. Of fewer than 300,000 clones in the sample, roughly 88% were seen once. This specimen belongs to a study of blood T cell repertoires in COVID-19. V dropped 2 bases and J dropped 3 bases, with 16 bases sitting between them. The germline CDR1 and CDR2 sequences are MNHEY and SMNVEV (reference sequence). The CDR3 runs to 16 residues. The chain is built from TRBV27 and TRBJ1-1; D might be TRBD1 (5 bases). The TCR sequence derives from a woman aged 40-49 years with acute COVID-19. Input material: PBMCs or T cells enriched from blood (not recorded which). DNA for the CDR3: TGTGCCAGCAGTTTAATAACTGCGGGGGGGTACACTGAAGCTTTCTTT. It yields the protein CASSLITAGGYTEAFF.